The 2 T cell receptor beta chains below come from one sample, sequenced in a study of cytomegalovirus exposure and HLA in healthy donors. This PCR relied on a set of 60 Vbeta primers and 13 Jbeta primers. Repertoires were generated with immunoSEQ multiplex PCR, while TCRdb's copy carries only in-frame clones and drops some. The table has over 200,000 clones, around 73% seen once. The specimen sequenced was PBMCs. These receptor sequences come from a male donor in good health and CMV-seronegative.

There are a few counts of this clone. This rearrangement joins TRBV30 to TRBJ1-1; D is unresolved. CDR3 length equals 14 residues. The germline gives CDR1 GTSNPN, CDR2 SVGIG (reference sequence). V was cut by 0 bases and J by 2 bases, with 10 bases left in between. Here the CDR3 reads CAWSVPQINTEAFF. The DNA for the CDR3 is TGTGCCTGGAGTGTACCACAGATAAACACTGAAGCTTTCTTT.

The rearrangement joins TRBV7-3 to TRBJ1-1; D gene unclear. Trimming removed 1 base from V and 5 bases from J, with 8 bases in between. This CDR3 has 13 residues. Germline CDR1 SGHTA, CDR2 FQGTGA. CDR3 bases: TGTGCCAGCAGCTTAAGAAGAGGGACTGAAGCTTTCTTT. Residues: CASSLRRGTEAFF.